This T cell receptor beta chain was retrieved from a study of CD8 T cells in Susac syndrome (dated by TCRdb to the late 2010s). For the study in its entirety: Repertoire sequencing was used to test whether CD8+ T cell activation and differentiation in Susac syndrome was antigen driven. The clonality of the CD8+ T cell repertoire was compared across 11 to 12 healthy donors, some 14 Susac syndrome patients and about 16 multiple sclerosis patients.

Points the paper makes about the study in general: The TCR sequencing and HLA analysis was acknowledged to have included a relatively small number of individuals.

RNA was extracted using the RNeasy kit, and about 0.5 to 1 microgram was reverse transcribed with random hexamers. The immunoSEQ multiplex PCR assay, covering 54 Vbeta and 13 Jbeta segments, was used to amplify TCR beta CDR3 regions. To correct PCR amplification bias, a synthetic template baseline was used for both primer optimization and computational correction. From the authors' description of their analysis: Only productive sequences were kept, with reads annotated to V, D and J genes according to IMGT and analyzed in immunoSEQ Analyzer. Clonality was calculated as one minus the Shannon entropy normalized by log2 of the number of productive unique sequences. For each patient and control, public and private clones were evaluated within the 100 most prevalent clones. Clones were defined as Susac-specific if absent from the healthy and MS cohorts, from around 1,100 published viral clones and from other ImmuneACCESS disease sequences. The public reads were quality trimmed at Q25 with fastp and then assembled into clones with MiXCR by TCRdb, keeping productive beta chains. Entries that share a CDR3 protein sequence are merged under the most common genes and DNA. TCRdb, rather than the study authors, made the V and J calls. This sample gives more than 65,000 distinct CDR3 sequences in total; roughly 94% of them show up just once. The leading ten clones occupy 0.5% to 0.6% of the sample.

High-throughput TCR beta sequencing profiled peripheral blood CD8+ and CD4+ T cells from healthy donors, Susac syndrome patients and multiple sclerosis patients. Multiple sclerosis controls were treatment-naive patients with stable or active relapsing-remitting disease fulfilling revised McDonald criteria. CD8+ TEMRA cells were enriched by FACS, while bulk CD8+ and CD4+ T cells were purified by magnetic negative isolation. Blood was collected in EDTA tubes and processed within 24 hours, with PBMCs isolated through density gradient centrifugation. PBMCs intended for TCR sequencing were cryopreserved in liquid nitrogen and thawed later in a water bath at 37 degrees C. The sorted or isolated CD4+, CD8+ and CD8+ TEMRA cells reached a purity of at least 90%. From its cysteine to its phenylalanine, the CDR3 spans 15 amino acids. Just the 45-base CDR3 DNA is kept, in frame starting at base 1. The germline V gene provides CDR1 LGHNA and CDR2 YSLEER. The junction carries 16 bases between V and J, which are trimmed by 4 bases and 7 bases respectively.

Turning to this clonotype: The antigen this receptor binds is unknown. Base quality data are lacking; no much larger clone is found one base away.

The clonotype originates from a human donor with multiple sclerosis. The chain is made from TRBV4-3 and TRBJ2-2; TRBD1 is perhaps the D gene, given 5 matching bases. Sequenced input: CD8+ T cells from PBMCs. The CDR3 region reads CASSPSTGIIGELFF. In nucleotide form, the sequence is TGCGCCAGCAGCCCTAGTACAGGAATAATCGGGGAGCTGTTTTTT.